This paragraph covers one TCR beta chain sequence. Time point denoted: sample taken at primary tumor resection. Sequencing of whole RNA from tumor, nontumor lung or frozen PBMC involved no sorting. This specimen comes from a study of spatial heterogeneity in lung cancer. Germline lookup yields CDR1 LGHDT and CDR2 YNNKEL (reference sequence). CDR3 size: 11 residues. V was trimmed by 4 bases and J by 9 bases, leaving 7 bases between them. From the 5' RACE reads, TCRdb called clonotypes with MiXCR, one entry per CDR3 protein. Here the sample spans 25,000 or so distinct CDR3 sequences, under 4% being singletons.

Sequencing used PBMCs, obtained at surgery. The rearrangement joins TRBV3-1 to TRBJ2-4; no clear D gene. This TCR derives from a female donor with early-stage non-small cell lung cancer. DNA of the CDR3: TGTGCCAGCAGCCTGTCTGGCATTCAGTACTTC. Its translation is CASSLSGIQYF.